Below are 31 T cell receptor beta chains sequenced from a single sample in a study of blood T cell repertoires in COVID-19. TCRdb's table, derived via immunoSEQ multiplex PCR, lists solely in-frame clones and lacks some. The sample comprises 200,000 to 300,000 clones, just under 90% of which are singletons, and around 3.5% rests with the top ten. Specimen: peripheral blood. The receptors stem from a woman in her forties with acute or convalescent COVID-19.

J is TRBJ2-3 and V is TRBV7-9; D is uncertain. The CDR3 is made up of 15 amino acids. V shed 3 bases and J shed 1 base, with 11 bases lying between them. CDR1 and CDR2 (germline): SEHNR, FQNEAQ (reference sequence). For the CDR3, the DNA is TGTGCCAGCAGCTTGTACCTAACGGGCACAGATACGCAGTATTTT. Its protein is CASSLYLTGTDTQYF.

This clone appeared a single time. The chain has TRBV6-2 or TRBV6-3 and TRBJ2-3; TRBD2 agrees at 13 bases. The germline CDR1 and CDR2 sequences are MNHEY and SVGEGT. There are 19 residues in the CDR3. J lost 1 base, V lost 2 bases, and 9 bases had no gene match. CDR3: CASSYIPTSGGFGTDTQYF. The CDR3 nucleotides read TGTGCCAGCAGTTACATACCGACTAGCGGGGGGTTCGGCACAGATACGCAGTATTTT.

The rearrangement uses TRBV27 and TRBJ2-1; TRBD1 matches at 7 bases. Germline assignment: CDR1 MNHEY and CDR2 SMNVEV (reference sequence). The CDR3 covers 17 residues. V was pared by 6 bases and J by 5 bases, with 16 bases of the junction left unmatched. The CDR3 spells CASRVYGGQSPNNEQFF. In DNA form, the CDR3 reads TGTGCCAGCAGAGTTTATGGGGGACAGTCACCAAACAATGAGCAGTTCTTC.

This chain links TRBV4-2 with TRBJ1-1; D is unclear. V was pared by 0 bases and J by 3 bases, with 11 bases between. The CDR3 covers 15 residues. Germline CDR1 and CDR2: LGHNA and YNFKEQ. CDR3 bases: TGTGCCAGCAGCCAAGAGGAGAATAGGTACACTGAAGCTTTCTTT. Its translation is CASSQEENRYTEAFF.

As concerns this clone: Other nucleotide sequences in the sample specify the same CDR3. The J gene is TRBJ1-6, the V gene TRBV5-4, with unresolved D. The germline gives CDR1 SGHNT, CDR2 YYREEE (reference sequence). Between the trimmed V and J ends, which lost 0 bases and 0 bases, there was a span of 4 bases. The CDR3 runs 15 residues. Here the CDR3 DNA reads TGTGCCAGCAGCTTGGGCAGCTCCTATAATTCACCCCTCCACTTT. This codes for CASSLGSSYNSPLHF.

This clone was counted once. J is TRBJ2-7 and V is TRBV6-1; a possible D gene is TRBD2 (6 bases). Germline V gives CDR1 MNHNS, CDR2 SASEGT. The CDR3 loop spans 14 amino acids. V gave up 3 bases and J gave up 0 bases, with 9 bases separating them. The CDR3 spells CASSDPGSSYEQYV. The CDR3 DNA reads TGTGCCAGCAGTGATCCCGGGAGCTCCTACGAGCAGTACGTC.

The chain is built from TRBV6-5 and TRBJ2-1; 10 bases map to TRBD2. The trim removed 6 bases at V and 7 bases at J, leaving 9 bases unmatched. CDR1 and CDR2 from the germline V gene are MNHEY and SVGAGI. CDR3 size: 15 residues. DNA for the CDR3: TGTGCCAGCAGCGGGGCAGCGGGGGGGCTAAATGAGCAGTTCTTC. It specifies CASSGAAGGLNEQFF.

This rearrangement joins TRBV6-1 to TRBJ2-3; D not certain. This CDR3 region has 15 residues. In germline, CDR1 is MNHNS, CDR2 SASEGT. The V gene lost 1 base and the J gene lost 0 bases, with 8 bases spanning the gap. The CDR3 region has the DNA TGTGCCAGCAGTGAAGACAGCTCTAGCACAGATACGCAGTATTTT. Its protein product is CASSEDSSSTDTQYF.

The rearrangement links TRBV11-2 to TRBJ2-1; tentative D call: TRBD1 (7 bases). V lost 2 bases to trimming and J lost 3 bases, with 17 bases between them. Looked up from germline, CDR1 is SGHAT and CDR2 is FQNNGV. This CDR3 contains 17 residues. Written as DNA, the CDR3 is TGTGCCAGCAGCTTAAACCCCGGGGGACAGCACTACAATGAGCAGTTCTTC. Encoded protein: CASSLNPGGQHYNEQFF.

Concerning this clone itself: Other DNA sequences from this sample encode an identical CDR3 as well. The chain is built from TRBV2 and TRBJ2-7; D gene uncertain. The CDR3 runs to 11 residues. V lost 5 bases to trimming and J lost 0 bases, with 2 bases between them. Germline V gene sequence: CDR1 SNHLY, CDR2 FYNNEI. The CDR3 loop reads CASSLSYEQYV. For the CDR3, the DNA is TGTGCCAGCAGTCTCTCCTACGAGCAGTACGTC.

The V and J genes are TRBV21-1 and TRBJ1-6. TRBV21-1 is deemed a pseudogene. The CDR3 extends over 16 amino acids. CDR3 coding DNA: TGTGCCAGTGGTCCGGGAGCACCTCTTTTTAATTCACCCCTCCACTTT. It yields the protein CASGPGAPLFNSPLHF.

V gene TRBV6-5 combines with J gene TRBJ2-1, with D perhaps matching TRBD1 (6 bases). This CDR3 contains 14 residues. V shed 4 bases and J shed 8 bases, with 15 bases lying between them. Looked up from germline, CDR1 is MNHEY and CDR2 is SVGAGI. The CDR3 sequence is CASSLRTAADEQFF. CDR3 bases: TGTGCCAGCAGTTTACGGACAGCCGCCGATGAGCAGTTCTTC.

This rearrangement joins TRBV9 to TRBJ2-5, with 10 bases identical to TRBD2. The germline gives CDR1 SGDLS, CDR2 YYNGEE. There are 15 residues in the CDR3. The V segment lost 3 bases and the J segment 5 bases; nucleotides outside the gene matches: 7. The CDR3, as DNA: TGTGCCAGCAGCGAGCCAGCGGGGGGGCGGGAGACCCAGTACTTC. Amino acids: CASSEPAGGRETQYF. Filled out from reference TRBV9 and TRBJ2-5, the complete variable domain reads DSGVTQTPKHLITATGQRVTLRCSPRSGDLSVYWYQQSLDQGLQFLIQYYNGEERAKGNILERFSAQQFPDLHSELNLSSLELGDSALYFCASSEPAGGRETQYFGPGTRLLVL.

V usage is TRBV4-1 and J usage is TRBJ2-6, with 9 bases aligning to TRBD1. The CDR3 consists of 17 residues. Germline V gives CDR1 MGHRA, CDR2 YSYEKL. The J segment lost 4 bases and the V segment lost 5 bases, leaving 9 bases of the junction unmatched. As DNA, the CDR3 is TGCGCCAGCAGCACGGGACAGGGACGCCTGGGGGCCAACGTCCTGACTTTC. Translation gives CASSTGQGRLGANVLTF.

This chain joins TRBV3-1 (or the pseudogene TRBV3-2) and TRBJ1-1; D is undetermined. Germline loops: CDR1 LGHDT, CDR2 YNNKEL (reference sequence). The CDR3 runs 15 residues. Between the trimmed V and J ends, which lost 4 bases and 4 bases, there was a span of 16 bases. Here the CDR3 DNA reads TGTGCCAGCAGCCTGAATCACCGGGAATCCACTGAAGCTTTCTTT. Translated, it gives CASSLNHRESTEAFF.

V gene TRBV4-1 combines with J gene TRBJ1-1, with 9 bases that match TRBD1. CDR1 is MGHRA and CDR2 is YSYEKL in the germline V gene. V lost 4 bases to trimming and J lost 4 bases; unmatched junction nucleotides: 19. This CDR3 is 19 amino acids long. CDR3 protein: CASSPLAVGQGFISTEAFF. DNA for the CDR3: TGCGCCAGCAGCCCCCTGGCCGTGGGACAGGGTTTTATTAGCACTGAAGCTTTCTTT.

V gene TRBV6-6 combines with J gene TRBJ2-3; the D gene is possibly TRBD2 (6 bases). V was cut by 5 bases and J by 0 bases, with 12 bases left in between. Germline V lookup: CDR1 MNHNY, CDR2 SVGAGI (reference sequence). The CDR3 totals 15 residues. This CDR3 is CASSGAGLSTDTQYF. The CDR3 DNA is TGTGCCAGCAGTGGCGCGGGGTTGAGCACAGATACGCAGTATTTT.

J is TRBJ1-1 and V is TRBV30; the D is unclear. The CDR3 has 13 residues. The germline V and J ends were trimmed by 3 bases and 1 base, with 9 bases remaining between them. In germline, CDR1 is GTSNPN, CDR2 SVGIG (reference sequence). In DNA, the CDR3 is TGTGCCTGGAGGCGGCAGCCGAACACTGAAGCTTTCTTT. Protein: CAWRRQPNTEAFF.

The rearrangement uses TRBV7-9 and TRBJ1-2, with a tentative D call TRBD1 (5 bases). Trimming pared 0 bases from V and 4 bases from J, leaving 12 bases between. Germline lookup yields CDR1 SEHNR and CDR2 FQNEAQ (reference sequence). There are 15 residues in the CDR3. The CDR3 nucleotides read TGTGCCAGCAGCTTAGCTCAGGGTCCGGGCTATGGCTACACCTTC. This codes for CASSLAQGPGYGYTF.

The rearrangement joins TRBV25-1 to TRBJ1-4; 12 bases match TRBD1. V lost 4 bases, J lost 4 bases, and 7 bases stayed unmatched. From germline, CDR1 is MGHDK and CDR2 SYGVNS. The CDR3 has 17 amino acids. CDR3 in amino acids: CASSARDRGLYNEKLFF. CDR3 in DNA: TGTGCCAGCAGTGCCCGGGACAGGGGGCTTTATAATGAAAAACTGTTTTTT.

The sample holds a few counts of this clone. The V call is TRBV14, the J call TRBJ1-2; maybe TRBD1 (6 bases). V was cut by 3 bases and J by 3 bases, with 17 bases left in between. This CDR3 contains 16 residues. Germline V gives CDR1 SGHDN, CDR2 FVKESK. CDR3 coding DNA: TGTGCCAGCAGCCACCAACAAACAGGGAACTACTATGGCTACACCTTC. Translated: CASSHQQTGNYYGYTF.

The chain uses TRBV28 and TRBJ1-2, with 7 positions matching TRBD1. Germline V gene sequence: CDR1 MDHEN, CDR2 SYDVKM. Losses at the gene ends were 1 base for V and 0 bases for J; bases not matched to a gene: 14. The CDR3 extends over 19 amino acids. The CDR3 DNA reads TGTGCCAGCAGTTTATCGGTCGGTGCGGCGGGACAGTCTAACTATGGCTACACCTTC. This codes for CASSLSVGAAGQSNYGYTF.

The chain employs TRBV9 and TRBJ1-4, with D perhaps matching TRBD1 (5 bases). CDR3 length: 16 residues. V was clipped by 0 bases and J by 2 bases, with 11 bases between them. Germline values: CDR1 SGDLS, CDR2 YYNGEE. CDR3 amino acids: CASSVEVGLTNEKLFF. CDR3 DNA sequence: TGTGCCAGCAGCGTAGAAGTGGGGCTGACTAATGAAAAACTGTTTTTT.

The chain joins TRBV30 to TRBJ1-5, with 7 nucleotides matching TRBD1. CDR1 and CDR2 (germline): GTSNPN, SVGIG (reference sequence). V was clipped by 1 base and J by 3 bases; unmatched bases: 6. The CDR3 loop spans 15 amino acids. Here the CDR3 reads CAWSGGQAHNQPQHF. The CDR3 coding sequence is TGTGCCTGGAGTGGCGGACAGGCTCACAATCAGCCCCAGCATTTT.

Details on this clone: The junction and the germline gene differ at one end; a read error may be behind it. The rearrangement joins TRBV30 to TRBJ2-2, with a tentative D call TRBD2 (5 bases). The CDR3 is 16 amino acids. Germline CDR1 and CDR2: GTSNPN and SVGIG (reference sequence). CDR3 residues: CAWSRRPVSNTGKLFF. The CDR3 DNA sequence: TGTGCCTGGAGTAGAAGGCCCGTCTCGAACACCGGGAAGCTGTTTTTT.

This chain links TRBV6-5 with TRBJ2-5, with a tentative D call TRBD2 (6 bases). This CDR3 is 15 amino acids long. Trimming took 0 bases from V and 2 from J, leaving 10 bases between them. The germline CDR1 and CDR2 sequences are MNHEY and SVGAGI. CDR3 sequence: CASSYSRLVQETQYF. CDR3 DNA: TGTGCCAGCAGTTACTCACGACTAGTACAAGAGACCCAGTACTTC.

V usage is TRBV19 and J usage is TRBJ1-2; maybe TRBD1 (5 bases). V was clipped by 5 bases and J by 9 bases, with 25 bases between them. This CDR3 region has 16 residues. CDR1 is LNHDA and CDR2 is SQIVND in the germline V gene (reference sequence). CDR3 bases: TGTGCCAGTAGTCCCATCGCGGCAGGTTCCGGGGGGAGCTACACCTTC. Amino acid sequence: CASSPIAAGSGGSYTF.

The chain employs TRBV5-6 and TRBJ1-3; no clear D. Germline values: CDR1 SGHDT, CDR2 YYEEEE. The germline V and J ends were trimmed by 2 bases and 4 bases, with 13 bases remaining between them. The CDR3 is 15 amino acids. The CDR3 here is CASSFSGAIGNTIYF. The CDR3 DNA reads as TGTGCCAGCAGCTTTTCAGGTGCCATCGGAAACACCATATATTTT. The full variable domain, in which reference TRBV5-6 and TRBJ1-3 provide the parts outside the CDR3, is DAGVTQSPTHLIKTRGQQVTLRCSPKSGHDTVSWYQQALGQGPQFIFQYYEEEERQRGNFPDRFSGHQFPNYSSELNVNALLLGDSALYLCASSFSGAIGNTIYFGEGSWLTVV.

The V and J genes are TRBV5-1 and TRBJ2-5; a possible D gene is TRBD1 (6 bases). Germline-derived CDR1 and CDR2 are SGHRS and YFSETQ. The CDR3 is 14 residues long. Between the trimmed V and J ends, which lost 4 bases and 2 bases, there was a span of 12 bases. CDR3 sequence: CASSLGQLQETQYF. For the CDR3, the DNA is TGCGCCAGCAGCCTCGGACAGCTTCAAGAGACCCAGTACTTC.

The V gene is TRBV2, the J gene TRBJ2-5; TRBD1 matches at 10 bases. Germline V CDR1 and CDR2: SNHLY, FYNNEI. The V segment lost 9 bases and the J segment 5 bases; nucleotides outside the gene matches: 9. This CDR3 has 14 residues. In DNA form, the CDR3 reads TGTGCCAGTTTAGACAGGGGGCTTGGGGAGACCCAGTACTTC. Its protein product is CASLDRGLGETQYF.

There are a few counts of this clone. V is TRBV27 and J is TRBJ2-3; TRBD2 might be the D (5 bases). The germline CDR1 and CDR2 sequences are MNHEY and SMNVEV (reference sequence). V gave up 10 bases and J gave up 0 bases, with 14 bases separating them. This CDR3 spans 14 amino acids. For the CDR3, the DNA is TGTGCCACAAAGAGAGGGTTTAGCACAGATACGCAGTATTTT. Amino acids: CATKRGFSTDTQYF.